The 24 T cell receptor beta chains given below trace back to one sample, sequenced in a study of blood T cell repertoires in COVID-19. Profiling relied on immunoSEQ multiplex PCR, and the TCRdb table lists in-frame clones only, not all of them. Of roughly 250,000 clones listed, over 75% are singletons. The specimen sequenced was peripheral blood. The receptors derive from a human donor in a cohort sampled during active COVID-19.

This sequence joins TRBV7-2 and TRBJ2-1; D is perhaps TRBD1 (5 bases). The CDR3 runs to 15 residues. The V and J ends lost 3 bases and 0 bases respectively, with 9 bases between them. Germline-derived CDR1 and CDR2 are SGHTA and FQGNSA. The CDR3 coding sequence is TGTGCCAGCAGCTTCCGCAGGGTCTCCTACAATGAGCAGTTCTTC. Residues: CASSFRRVSYNEQFF.

The rearrangement uses TRBV6-5 and TRBJ1-1; D is possibly TRBD1 (6 bases). The CDR3 runs 15 residues. The V gene lost 6 bases and the J gene lost 0 bases, with 14 bases spanning the gap. The germline V gene encodes CDR1 MNHEY and CDR2 SVGAGI. CDR3 sequence: CASRAMGAMNTEAFF. The CDR3 nucleotides are TGTGCCAGCAGGGCTATGGGGGCCATGAACACTGAAGCTTTCTTT.

There are a few counts of this clone. The chain links TRBV16 to TRBJ2-7; unclear D gene. This CDR3 is 13 amino acids long. Between the trimmed V and J ends, which lost 4 bases and 7 bases, there was a span of 14 bases. CDR1 is KGHSY and CDR2 is FQNENV in the germline V gene. As DNA, the CDR3 is TGTGCCAGCAGCCCCCGACTCTTGGCGGAGCAGTACTTC. Translating it yields CASSPRLLAEQYF.

The rearrangement uses TRBV5-4 and TRBJ2-7; D unclear. The germline V gene encodes CDR1 SGHNT and CDR2 YYREEE (reference sequence). The CDR3 is made up of 12 amino acids. With 2 bases removed from V and 6 bases from J, the gap between germline ends came to 9 bases. The DNA for the CDR3 is TGTGCCAGCAGCTTAAAGCCGGGCGAGCAGTACTTC. It specifies CASSLKPGEQYF.

The chain employs TRBV3-1 (or the pseudogene TRBV3-2) and TRBJ1-1, with 7 nucleotides matching TRBD1. Trimming cost V 1 base and J 8 bases; bases outside gene matches: 1. The germline V gene encodes CDR1 LGHDT and CDR2 YNNKEL (reference sequence). The CDR3 totals 12 residues. The CDR3 protein is CASSQVTGEAFF. The CDR3 DNA is TGTGCCAGCAGCCAAGTGACAGGGGAAGCTTTCTTT.

This clone was detected only once. The gene calls are TRBV29-1 and TRBJ2-5, with D uncertain. The CDR3 runs to 13 residues. Trimming cost V 4 bases and J 0 bases, with 9 bases left between them. Germline values: CDR1 SQVTM, CDR2 ANQGSEA. Here the CDR3 DNA reads TGCAGCGTTGTTCGCCCGGACCAAGAGACCCAGTACTTC. This encodes CSVVRPDQETQYF.

The chain has TRBV7-2 and TRBJ1-1; 7 bases map to TRBD1. This CDR3 has 15 residues. V was pared by 6 bases and J by 4 bases, with 11 bases of the junction left unmatched. Germline-derived CDR1 and CDR2 are SGHTA and FQGNSA. The CDR3, as DNA: TGTGCCAGCAGGGGTTATCGGGACAGCCCCACTGAAGCTTTCTTT. Translating gives CASRGYRDSPTEAFF.

This clone was detected a few times. The chain has TRBV4-3 and TRBJ2-1; 9 nucleotides align to TRBD2. Germline CDR1 LGHNA, CDR2 YSLEER. The CDR3 loop spans 16 amino acids. V shed 4 bases and J 9 bases; nucleotides not matched to a gene: 13. CDR3 DNA: TGCGCCAGCAGCCCCTCCGCGAGCGGGGGGATTGGTGAGCAGTTCTTC. As protein: CASSPSASGGIGEQFF.

V usage is TRBV7-6 and J usage is TRBJ2-1; 9 positions match TRBD2. The CDR3 runs 16 residues. The V and J ends lost 2 bases and 3 bases, in that order; junction bases with no gene match: 5. The V gene's germline CDR1 is SGHVS and CDR2 FNYEAQ. This CDR3 is CASSLTSSGIYNEQFF. The CDR3 DNA is TGTGCCAGCAGCTTAACATCTAGCGGGATCTACAATGAGCAGTTCTTC. The full variable domain, with the rest looked up from reference TRBV7-6 and TRBJ2-1, is GAGVSQSPRYKVTKRGQDVALRCDPISGHVSLYWYRQALGQGPEFLTYFNYEAQQDKSGLPNDRFSAERPEGSISTLTIQRTEQRDSAMYRCASSLTSSGIYNEQFFGPGTRLTVL.

In nucleotides, the CDR3 is TGTGCCAGCAGTGGCGGGGGGTTAAGGAATGAGCAGTTCTTC. Residues: CASSGGGLRNEQFF. This sequence joins TRBV27 and TRBJ2-1; 8 bases align to TRBD2. The germline V gene encodes CDR1 MNHEY and CDR2 SMNVEV (reference sequence). V was pared by 5 bases and J by 7 bases, with 7 bases of the junction left unmatched. There are 14 residues in the CDR3.

The CDR3 DNA reads TGTGCCAGCAGCGGAAAAAATCAGGGGTGGTCTTGGTTGTCCGACAATGAGCAGTTCTTC. This translates into CASSGKNQGWSWLSDNEQFF. The chain is built from TRBV21-1 and TRBJ2-1; the table's D call of TRBD1 was not tested on the DNA. TRBV21-1 is annotated as a pseudogene. This CDR3 region has 20 residues.

The chain employs TRBV7-6 and TRBJ1-1; 8 nucleotides match TRBD1. This CDR3 is built from 14 residues. Losses at the gene ends were 4 bases for V and 6 bases for J; bases not matched to a gene: 7. Looked up from germline, CDR1 is SGHVS and CDR2 is FNYEAQ. CDR3 residues: CASSSLRGRAEAFF. The CDR3 DNA reads TGTGCCAGCAGCTCTCTCAGGGGGCGCGCTGAAGCTTTCTTT.

The genes are TRBV29-1 and TRBJ2-4; D possibly corresponds to TRBD2 (6 bases). Looked up from germline, CDR1 is SQVTM and CDR2 is ANQGSEA. The CDR3 runs 16 residues. The germline V and J ends were trimmed by 2 bases and 0 bases, with 14 bases remaining between them. CDR3 coding DNA: TGCAGCGTTGAAAAGACTGGCGGGGTAGCCAAAAACATTCAGTACTTC. Translation: CSVEKTGGVAKNIQYF.

The V gene is TRBV5-1, the J gene TRBJ1-3, with TRBD1 matching over 7 bases. From germline, CDR1 is SGHRS and CDR2 YFSETQ. The CDR3 length is 14 residues. The trim removed 5 bases at V and 4 bases at J, leaving 6 bases unmatched. This chain's CDR3 is CASRNTGAGNTIYF. For the CDR3, the DNA is TGCGCCAGCAGAAACACAGGGGCCGGAAACACCATATATTTT.

The rearrangement links TRBV7-8 to TRBJ2-3, with 12 bases matching TRBD2. This CDR3 contains 16 residues. Per the germline V gene, CDR1 is SGHVS and CDR2 is FQNEAQ. J was trimmed by 1 base and V by 5 bases; bases with no gene match: 4. The CDR3 coding sequence is TGTGCCAGCAGCCCCCGACTAGCGGGAGGCACAGATACGCAGTATTTT. Encoded protein: CASSPRLAGGTDTQYF.

The table lists this clone with a count of one. The chain uses TRBV9 and TRBJ1-2, with a weak D call TRBD1 (6 bases). The V end lost 1 base, the J end lost 7 bases, and 20 bases lay between the germline ends. CDR1 is SGDLS, CDR2 YYNGEE, per germline. The CDR3 covers 16 residues. The CDR3 sequence is CASSVKTGPVEGGYTF. The CDR3 region has the DNA TGTGCCAGCAGCGTAAAAACAGGGCCTGTTGAAGGTGGCTACACCTTC.

In this sample, this clone turned up once. This rearrangement joins TRBV4-1 to TRBJ2-1; 10 positions match TRBD1. Trimming at V came to 0 bases and at J to 5 bases, leaving 10 bases not matched to a gene. The CDR3 loop spans 18 amino acids. CDR1 and CDR2 from the germline V gene are MGHRA and YSYEKL. CDR3 protein: CASSQDSTGTGDHNEQFF. CDR3 DNA: TGCGCCAGCAGCCAAGATTCCACGGGGACAGGGGATCACAATGAGCAGTTCTTC.

The chain carries TRBV27 and TRBJ2-3; TRBD1 agrees at 8 bases. V lost 7 bases, J lost 2 bases, and 11 bases stayed unmatched. CDR1 is MNHEY and CDR2 is SMNVEV in the germline V gene (reference sequence). This CDR3 is built from 16 residues. CDR3 bases: TGTGCCAGCACCCCCTTCCGGGACAGGTCCACAGATACGCAGTATTTT. It specifies CASTPFRDRSTDTQYF.

This clone was observed a few times. The chain joins TRBV28 to TRBJ1-5; D remains unclear. V was clipped by 6 bases and J by 1 base, with 7 bases between them. CDR1 is MDHEN, CDR2 SYDVKM, per germline. The CDR3 loop spans 13 amino acids. The CDR3 protein is CASSHPSNQPQHF. The CDR3 DNA follows: TGTGCCAGCAGCCATCCAAGCAATCAGCCCCAGCATTTT.

The V call is TRBV15, the J call TRBJ1-4; TRBD1 agrees at 9 bases. The CDR3 has 14 amino acids. The germline gives CDR1 LNHNV, CDR2 YYDKDF (reference sequence). J lost 6 bases, V lost 3 bases, and 2 bases had no gene match. CDR3 protein: CATSRGTGHEKLFF. CDR3 coding DNA: TGTGCCACCAGCAGGGGGACAGGGCATGAAAAACTGTTTTTT.

This clone was seen once. V and J are TRBV6-5 and TRBJ2-4; D might be TRBD2 (5 bases). V gave up 4 bases and J gave up 10 bases, with 8 bases separating them. The germline V gene encodes CDR1 MNHEY and CDR2 SVGAGI. The CDR3 extends over 11 amino acids. The CDR3 region has the DNA TGTGCCAGCAGTTCCCCGGGAATTCAGTACTTC. Protein: CASSSPGIQYF.

V and J are TRBV28 and TRBJ2-5, with D hard to call. Germline CDR1 is MDHEN and CDR2 is SYDVKM. Trimming stripped 10 bases from V and 7 bases from J, with 19 bases between. The CDR3 is 13 amino acids. CDR3 residues: CATTGGHLGTQYF. CDR3 nucleotides: TGTGCCACCACCGGCGGCCACCTTGGGACCCAGTACTTC. Drawing the rest from reference TRBV28 and TRBJ2-5, the complete variable domain is DVKVTQSSRYLVKRTGEKVFLECVQDMDHENMFWYRQDPGLGLRLIYFSYDVKMKEKGDIPEGYSVSREKKERFSLILESASTNQTSMYLCATTGGHLGTQYFGPGTRLLVL.

This clone turned up a few times. DNA of the CDR3: TGTGCCAGCAGCTCGGGAAATGGGTGGCAGTACTTC. Protein: CASSSGNGWQYF. The chain links TRBV3-1 (or the pseudogene TRBV3-2) to TRBJ2-7, with TRBD2 as a possible D gene (5 bases). Germline assignment: CDR1 LGHDT and CDR2 YNNKEL (reference sequence). Trimming left V 5 bases short and J 9 bases short, with 14 bases between. This CDR3 has 12 residues.

This chain links TRBV10-2 with TRBJ2-7; possible D gene TRBD2, 5 bases. Trimming took 2 bases from V and 0 from J, leaving 8 bases between them. The CDR3 has 14 residues. Germline V gene lookup returns CDR1 WSHSY and CDR2 SAAADI. Written as DNA, the CDR3 is TGCGCCAGCAGTGAGGAGGGCACCTCCTACGAGCAGTACTTC. Residues: CASSEEGTSYEQYF.